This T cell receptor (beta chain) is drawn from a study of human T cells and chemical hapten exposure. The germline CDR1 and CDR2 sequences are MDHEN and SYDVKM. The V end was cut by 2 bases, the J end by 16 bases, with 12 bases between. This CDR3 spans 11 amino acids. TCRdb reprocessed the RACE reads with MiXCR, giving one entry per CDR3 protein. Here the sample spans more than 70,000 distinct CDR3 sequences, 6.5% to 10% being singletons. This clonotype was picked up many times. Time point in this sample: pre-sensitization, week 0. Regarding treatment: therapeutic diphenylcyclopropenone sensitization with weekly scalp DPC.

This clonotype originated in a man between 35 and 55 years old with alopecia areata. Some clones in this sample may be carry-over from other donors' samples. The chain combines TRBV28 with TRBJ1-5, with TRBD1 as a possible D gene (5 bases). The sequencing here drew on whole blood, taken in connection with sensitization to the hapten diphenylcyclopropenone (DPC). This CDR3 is CASSLKGEKHF. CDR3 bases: TGTGCCAGCAGTTTAAAAGGGGAAAAACATTTT.